Sequencing of this TCR beta chain was carried out in a study of blood T cell repertoires in COVID-19. Across the study: The United States, Italy and Spain were the sources of the acute and convalescent COVID-19 samples. In each case, the material was cDNA or gDNA derived from T cells, B-cell-depleted T cells, or PBMCs.

This CDR3 has 13 amino acids. V shed 2 bases and J shed 7 bases, with 10 bases lying between them. Looked up from germline, CDR1 is KGHDR and CDR2 is SFDVKD. Study processing details: The authors estimated nucleated cell counts from reference gene primer amplification. Measured with immunoSEQ multiplex PCR; TCRdb has only the in-frame clones, and not every one. The DNA gave D and trimming, while V, J and clone size come from that table. Of hundreds of thousands of clones detected, about nine tenths appear once; the ten largest clones hold around 6%. The V and J genes are TRBV24-1 and TRBJ2-5; TRBD2 is a possible D gene (5 bases). The clonotype comes from a man aged 60 to 69 who had recovered from COVID-19. The sample taken for sequencing was peripheral blood. In nucleotides, the CDR3 is TGTGCCACCAGTGATTCGAGGAGCGGGACCCAGTACTTC. Protein sequence: CATSDSRSGTQYF.